This T cell receptor (beta chain) came from a study of identical twins. Study outcomes and limitations: Compared with models, monozygotic twins showed more out-of-frame TCR alpha sharing.

Healthy Caucasians made up all donors. This clonotype has more than one count but fewer than ten. Its antigen is unidentified. Germline values: CDR1 SEHNR, CDR2 FQNEAQ (reference sequence). The CDR3 has 15 amino acids. V was pared by 4 bases and J by 2 bases, with 7 bases of the junction left unmatched. From the 5' RACE reads, TCRdb called clonotypes with MiXCR, one entry per CDR3 protein. The data contain about 570,000 distinct CDR3 sequences, roughly 9.5% of them singletons. The sample was also reused in another study, on yellow fever vaccine responses in identical twins.

This sequence originates from a woman aged 18-29 years in good health. The chain couples TRBV7-9 to TRBJ1-2; 7 nucleotides agree with TRBD1. Sequenced: PBMCs. CDR3 DNA sequence: TGTGCCAGCAGCTACGGGACAGTACTAAACTATGGCTACACCTTC. Translation: CASSYGTVLNYGYTF.